This note documents a single T cell receptor (beta chain) sequence. Antigen unknown. These data come from a study of shared clonotypes between healthy human individuals. Overall study results and limits: Clonotypes which were not shared had lower generation probabilities than clonotypes that all four donors shared.

Produced via immunoSEQ multiplex PCR; TCRdb's table is partial and in-frame only. This sample has around 1.4 million clones, with around 98.5% found just once. Material for sequencing was naive CD4+ T cells sorted from blood. The subset: CD45RA+ positively selected. This receptor was obtained from a young man in good health.

CDR3 bases: TGTGCCAGCAGCCCCTCTAGAGAGCAGTACTTC. Protein sequence: CASSPSREQYF. The V and J genes are TRBV16 and TRBJ2-7; D ambiguous. CDR1 is KGHSY and CDR2 is FQNENV in the germline V gene. Trimming left V 4 bases short and J 7 bases short, with 8 bases between. CDR3 length equals 11 residues.